This T cell receptor beta chain was observed in a study of blood T cell repertoires in COVID-19. The CDR3 is 13 residues long. Trimming took off 3 bases at V and 6 bases at J, with 11 bases between the two ends. Original processing methods: Amplification of reference gene primers provided the estimated nucleated cell counts. Sequenced by immunoSEQ multiplex PCR; TCRdb stores in-frame clones only, minus some. V, J and clone size reflect that table, while D and trimming were determined from the DNA. The table records under 250,000 clones, roughly 85% of them present only once. This clone has more than one count but fewer than ten.

Sequencing input: peripheral blood. The TCR originated in a woman of 80 years or more with acute or convalescent COVID-19. The chain has TRBV12-3 or TRBV12-4 and TRBJ1-1, with D perhaps matching TRBD1 (6 bases). Here the CDR3 DNA reads TGTGCCAGCAGTTTTACGACAGGCTCTGAAGCTTTCTTT. Translating gives CASSFTTGSEAFF.